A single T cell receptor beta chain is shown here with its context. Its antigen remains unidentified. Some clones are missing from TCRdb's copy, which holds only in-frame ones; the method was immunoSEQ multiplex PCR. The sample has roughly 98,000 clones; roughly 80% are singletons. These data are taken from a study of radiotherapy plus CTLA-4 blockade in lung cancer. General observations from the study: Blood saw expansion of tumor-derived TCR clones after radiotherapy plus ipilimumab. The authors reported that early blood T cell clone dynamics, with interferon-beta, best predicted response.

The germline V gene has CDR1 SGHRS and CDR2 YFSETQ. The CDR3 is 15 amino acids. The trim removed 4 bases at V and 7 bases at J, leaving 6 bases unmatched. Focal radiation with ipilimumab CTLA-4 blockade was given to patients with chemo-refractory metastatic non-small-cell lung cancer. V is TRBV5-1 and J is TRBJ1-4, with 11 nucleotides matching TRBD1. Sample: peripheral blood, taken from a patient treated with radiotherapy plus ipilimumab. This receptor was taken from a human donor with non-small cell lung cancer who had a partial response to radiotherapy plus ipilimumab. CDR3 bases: TGCGCCAGCAGCCCCCGGGACAGGGGGTTTGAAAAACTGTTTTTT. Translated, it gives CASSPRDRGFEKLFF.